One and the same sample provided the 29 T cell receptor beta chains below, sequenced in a study of circulating and synovial CD4+ cells in juvenile arthritis. Generated by immunoSEQ multiplex PCR, the TCRdb table keeps only in-frame clones and is missing some. Of approximately 36,000 clones listed, approximately 94% were seen once; the top ten hold about 0.7%. The sample was CD4+ T cells from blood. Every receptor here comes from a human donor with juvenile idiopathic arthritis.

With respect to this clone: A junction end diverges from the germline sequence, so it may reflect a read error. The chain carries TRBV11-2 and TRBJ1-6; D is ambiguous. The CDR3 has 13 amino acids. CDR1 and CDR2 from the germline V gene are SGHAT and FQNNGV. The CDR3 loop reads CASSLWEEEPIKF. In nucleotides, the CDR3 is TGTGCCAGCAGCCTATGGGAGGAGGAACCCATTAAATTT.

The rearrangement joins TRBV13 to TRBJ1-4, with TRBD1 as a possible D gene (5 bases). V was shortened by 5 bases and J by 8 bases, with 24 bases between the two germline ends. The CDR3 consists of 17 residues. Per germline, CDR1 PRHDT and CDR2 FYEKMQ (reference sequence). Here the CDR3 DNA reads TGTGCCAGCAGCCCTACGTGGGGCAGGGCCGTTCGGGAAAAACTGTTTTTT. Its protein is CASSPTWGRAVREKLFF.

This clone was detected only once. The chain employs TRBV5-1 and TRBJ2-7; 9 positions agree with TRBD2. This CDR3 has 13 residues. J gave up 5 bases and V 4 bases, and 4 bases lay outside the gene matches. The germline V gene has CDR1 SGHRS and CDR2 YFSETQ. CDR3 region: CASSTRTSDEQYF. CDR3 nucleotide sequence: TGCGCCAGCAGCACGCGGACTAGCGACGAGCAGTACTTC.

This chain links TRBV6-5 with TRBJ2-7; TRBD1 is a possible D gene (5 bases). Germline assignment: CDR1 MNHEY and CDR2 SVGAGI. The CDR3 spans 15 residues. The V gene lost 0 bases and the J gene lost 3 bases, with 12 bases spanning the gap. The CDR3 protein is CASSYSQSRDYEQYF. The CDR3 DNA sequence: TGTGCCAGCAGTTACTCGCAGTCCAGGGACTACGAGCAGTACTTC.

The V call is TRBV5-1, the J call TRBJ1-1, with 8 bases that match TRBD1. V gave up 2 bases and J gave up 6 bases; unmatched junction bases: 6. The CDR3 totals 14 residues. Looked up from germline, CDR1 is SGHRS and CDR2 is YFSETQ. The CDR3 sequence: CASSFSDRGAEAFF. In DNA form, the CDR3 reads TGCGCCAGCAGCTTTTCTGACAGGGGCGCTGAAGCTTTCTTT.

The rearrangement joins TRBV6-1 to TRBJ2-7, with D maybe TRBD2 (6 bases). Deletions cut 3 bases from V and 3 bases from J, with 6 bases between. Germline CDR1 reads MNHNS; CDR2 reads SASEGT. The CDR3 has 12 amino acids. The CDR3 DNA reads TGTGCCAGCAGTGACGGGGGCTACGAGCAGTACTTC. This encodes CASSDGGYEQYF.

The rearrangement joins TRBV7-6 to TRBJ1-1; 8 nucleotides line up with TRBD1. Germline CDR1 and CDR2: SGHVS and FNYEAQ. The CDR3 is 14 amino acids. Losses at the gene ends were 5 bases for V and 6 bases for J; bases not matched to a gene: 8. The CDR3 DNA reads as TGTGCCAGCAGCCACAAGGACAGGGACGCTGAAGCTTTCTTT. It codes for CASSHKDRDAEAFF. The whole variable domain, filled in from reference TRBV7-6 and TRBJ1-1, reads GAGVSQSPRYKVTKRGQDVALRCDPISGHVSLYWYRQALGQGPEFLTYFNYEAQQDKSGLPNDRFSAERPEGSISTLTIQRTEQRDSAMYRCASSHKDRDAEAFFGQGTRLTVV.

Here the CDR3 DNA reads TGCGCCAGCAGCCAACCCCTGACAGGGTACACTGAAGCTTTCTTT. Protein sequence: CASSQPLTGYTEAFF. V usage is TRBV4-1 and J usage is TRBJ1-1; 7 bases agree with TRBD1. V lost 2 bases, J lost 3 bases, and 6 bases stayed unmatched. The germline gives CDR1 MGHRA, CDR2 YSYEKL. The CDR3 extends over 15 amino acids.

This chain joins TRBV7-2 and TRBJ1-6, with 7 bases aligning to TRBD1. V lost 1 base to trimming and J lost 9 bases; unmatched junction nucleotides: 6. The germline V gene encodes CDR1 SGHTA and CDR2 FQGNSA. CDR3 size: 15 residues. Here the CDR3 DNA reads TGTGCCAGCAGCTTAGACAGGGGAATAGTTTCACCCCTCCACTTT. This translates into CASSLDRGIVSPLHF.

The chain couples TRBV18 to TRBJ1-4, with 8 bases that match TRBD1. Trimming at V came to 4 bases and at J to 8 bases, leaving 3 bases not matched to a gene. CDR3 length: 13 amino acids. Germline V lookup: CDR1 KGHSH, CDR2 LQKENI. CDR3 loop: CASSLRTGEKLFF. The CDR3 nucleotides are TGTGCCAGCTCACTCCGGACAGGGGAAAAACTGTTTTTT.

This sequence joins TRBV11-2 and TRBJ1-2; the match to TRBD1 covers 12 bases. From germline, CDR1 is SGHAT and CDR2 FQNNGV. The junction had 6 bases not matched to a gene; V was cut back by 5 bases and J by 5 bases. The CDR3 length is 15 residues. DNA of the CDR3: TGTGCCAGCAGCACCGGGGACAGGGGGCTTTATGGCTACACCTTC. Translated: CASSTGDRGLYGYTF.

This chain connects TRBV29-1 to TRBJ1-2; 9 bases align to TRBD1. The ends lost 1 base at V and 3 bases at J; junction bases unmatched: 12. The CDR3 extends over 17 amino acids. Per the germline V gene, CDR1 is SQVTM and CDR2 is ANQGSEA. The CDR3, as DNA: TGCAGCGTTGAAGGGAGGGCCGGACAGGGGTCCTACTATGGCTACACCTTC. Translating it yields CSVEGRAGQGSYYGYTF.

The chain combines TRBV5-8 with TRBJ2-3; D is ambiguous. From germline, CDR1 is SGHTS and CDR2 YDEGEE. The CDR3 totals 11 residues. V dropped 2 bases and J dropped 6 bases, with 4 bases sitting between them. The CDR3 nucleotides read TGTGCCAGCAGCTTACGGGATACGCAGTATTTT. It specifies CASSLRDTQYF.

This clone showed up just once. This chain uses TRBV5-1 with TRBJ1-5; D uncertain. This CDR3 region has 13 residues. Germline CDR1 reads SGHRS; CDR2 reads YFSETQ. V was clipped by 1 base and J by 3 bases, with 5 bases between them. The CDR3 loop reads CASSLRVNQPQHF. In DNA form, the CDR3 reads TGCGCCAGCAGCTTGCGGGTCAATCAGCCCCAGCATTTT. Combining the CDR3 with reference TRBV5-1 and TRBJ1-5 gives the whole variable domain KAGVTQTPRYLIKTRGQQVTLSCSPISGHRSVSWYQQTPGQGLQFLFEYFSETQRNKGNFPGRFSGRQFSNSRSEMNVSTLELGDSALYLCASSLRVNQPQHFGDGTRLSIL.

The J gene is TRBJ2-3, the V gene TRBV7-3; a weak D match, TRBD2 (7 bases). The CDR3 contains 15 residues. Germline lookup yields CDR1 SGHTA and CDR2 FQGTGA. V lost 4 bases to trimming and J lost 7 bases, with 18 bases between them. For the CDR3, the DNA is TGTGCCAGCAGCTGGGCACGGGGGGCACCTAATACGCAGTATTTT. It specifies CASSWARGAPNTQYF.

The gene calls are TRBV4-1 and TRBJ1-3; D is perhaps TRBD1 (5 bases). Germline lookup yields CDR1 MGHRA and CDR2 YSYEKL. This CDR3 has 16 residues. The V gene lost 3 bases and the J gene lost 0 bases, with 12 bases spanning the gap. The CDR3 sequence is CASSQGRGGSGNTIYF. The CDR3 DNA is TGCGCCAGCAGCCAGGGGCGGGGGGGCTCTGGAAACACCATATATTTT.

V and J are TRBV5-1 and TRBJ2-7; 8 positions match TRBD1. The germline V gene encodes CDR1 SGHRS and CDR2 YFSETQ. The V segment lost 0 bases and the J segment 1 base; nucleotides outside the gene matches: 3. This CDR3 has 15 amino acids. DNA of the CDR3: TGCGCCAGCAGCTTGGGAAGGACAGGGTCCTACGAGCAGTACTTC. Translated, it gives CASSLGRTGSYEQYF.

This clone was detected once. The rearrangement links TRBV7-9 to TRBJ2-4; tentative D call: TRBD1 (5 bases). Between the trimmed V and J ends, which lost 1 base and 3 bases, there was a span of 10 bases. The germline V gene encodes CDR1 SEHNR and CDR2 FQNEAQ (reference sequence). CDR3 size: 15 residues. The CDR3 loop is CASSLGAGFKNIQYF. CDR3 nucleotides: TGTGCCAGCAGCTTAGGGGCAGGGTTCAAAAACATTCAGTACTTC.

The chain links TRBV4-3 to TRBJ1-1; D remains ambiguous. CDR3 length: 13 amino acids. Per the germline V gene, CDR1 is LGHNA and CDR2 is YSLEER. V was clipped by 5 bases and J by 3 bases, with 10 bases between them. The CDR3 protein is CASSVAVHTEAFF. For the CDR3, the DNA is TGCGCCAGCAGCGTAGCCGTACACACTGAAGCTTTCTTT.

The chain carries TRBV2 and TRBJ2-7; D not resolved. The germline V gene has CDR1 SNHLY and CDR2 FYNNEI. The V and J ends lost 1 base and 2 bases respectively, with 9 bases between them. The CDR3 extends over 14 amino acids. CDR3 sequence (DNA): TGTGCCAGCAGTGAAGATACTCAAACCTACGAGCAGTACTTC. Protein: CASSEDTQTYEQYF. Complete variable domain (other parts from reference TRBV2 and TRBJ2-7): EPEVTQTPSHQVTQMGQEVILRCVPISNHLYFYWYRQILGQKVEFLVSFYNNEISEKSEIFDDQFSVERPDGSNFTLKIRSTKLEDSAMYFCASSEDTQTYEQYFGPGTRLTVT.

V and J are TRBV5-4 and TRBJ2-3, with D perhaps matching TRBD1 (5 bases). This CDR3 spans 15 amino acids. V lost 1 base and J 0 bases, leaving 9 bases between the germline ends. Germline V CDR1 and CDR2: SGHNT, YYREEE (reference sequence). CDR3 bases: TGTGCCAGCAGCTTGACCGGACAAAGCACAGATACGCAGTATTTT. It encodes CASSLTGQSTDTQYF.

This clone was seen only once. The chain couples TRBV5-6 to TRBJ2-1; 11 positions agree with TRBD1. The V gene end was trimmed by 4 bases and the J gene end by 4 bases; junction bases not matched to a gene: 4. The germline V gene has CDR1 SGHDT and CDR2 YYEEEE. This CDR3 is built from 15 residues. This chain's CDR3 is CASSAGTGGYNEQFF. The CDR3, as DNA: TGTGCCAGCAGCGCCGGGACAGGGGGATACAATGAGCAGTTCTTC.

The CDR3 protein is CASSARTGTNYGYTF. The CDR3 coding sequence is TGTGCCAGCTCGGCAAGGACAGGGACTAACTATGGCTACACCTTC. The rearrangement uses TRBV2 and TRBJ1-2; the match to TRBD1 covers 8 bases. V was clipped by 8 bases and J by 0 bases; unmatched bases: 8. The CDR3 runs 15 residues. Per germline, CDR1 SNHLY and CDR2 FYNNEI.

In this sample, this clone turned up a few times. CDR3 DNA: TGTGCCAGCAGCAGACAGGGTACGGACACTGAAGCTTTCTTT. The encoded protein is CASSRQGTDTEAFF. V is TRBV21-1 and J is TRBJ1-1; the listed D gene, TRBD1, was not tested against the DNA. TRBV21-1 is assigned pseudogene status. The CDR3 length is 14 residues.

About this clone itself: This sample also contains other DNA sequences that code for the same CDR3. This rearrangement joins TRBV6-5 to TRBJ1-6, with TRBD1 identical over 9 bases. V dropped 3 bases and J dropped 9; count of bases not matched to a gene: 6. Germline CDR1 and CDR2: MNHEY and SVGAGI. The CDR3 has 15 residues. The DNA for the CDR3 is TGTGCCAGCAGTTATCGAGGGACAGGGCTTTCACCCCTCCACTTT. It yields the protein CASSYRGTGLSPLHF.

The chain is built from TRBV5-1 and TRBJ1-2; D not certain. Germline loops: CDR1 SGHRS, CDR2 YFSETQ. The CDR3 runs to 15 residues. Trimming took 0 bases from V and 7 from J, leaving 16 bases between them. Written as DNA, the CDR3 is TGCGCCAGCAGCTTGGCCCCGGGTACCACCCCTGGCTACACCTTC. Protein: CASSLAPGTTPGYTF.

The chain is built from TRBV25-1 and TRBJ2-1; 7 nucleotides line up with TRBD2. V trimming: 3 bases; J trimming: 9 bases; junction bases outside the gene matches: 14. CDR3 length: 16 residues. Germline V gene data show CDR1 as MGHDK and CDR2 as SYGVNS. CDR3 bases: TGTGCCAGCAGTGATGAGATAGCTATGGGGGGGACTGAGCAGTTCTTC. This gives the protein CASSDEIAMGGTEQFF.

V gene TRBV7-3 combines with J gene TRBJ2-5; D is perhaps TRBD1 (6 bases). The CDR3 length is 14 residues. Germline V gives CDR1 SGHTA, CDR2 FQGTGA. Trimming cost V 3 bases and J 5 bases, with 13 bases left between them. CDR3: CASSFGQSRETQYF. Here the CDR3 DNA reads TGTGCCAGCAGCTTCGGACAGAGTCGGGAGACCCAGTACTTC.

This sequence joins TRBV7-2 and TRBJ2-7; 10 nucleotides match TRBD2. The J segment lost 6 bases and the V segment lost 5 bases, leaving 7 bases of the junction unmatched. Germline CDR1 is SGHTA and CDR2 is FQGNSA. CDR3 length: 14 residues. The CDR3 nucleotides read TGTGCCAGCAGCCCCGGAATAGCGGGGGGCGAGCAGTACTTC. Translating gives CASSPGIAGGEQYF.